A single sample is the source of the 21 T cell receptor beta chains below, sequenced in a study of blood T cell repertoires in COVID-19. Profiling relied on immunoSEQ multiplex PCR, and the TCRdb table lists in-frame clones only, not all of them. The repertoire has approximately 180,000 clones, just under 90% of them found once; the top ten carry roughly an eighth. Sequencing was carried out using peripheral blood. The receptors shown here come from a woman between 70 and 85 years old with COVID-19, enrolled during active disease.

The chain recombines TRBV2 with TRBJ2-7; TRBD2 aligns across 8 bases. Germline-derived CDR1 and CDR2 are SNHLY and FYNNEI. V shed 6 bases, J shed 0 bases, and the junction held 7 bases outside the gene matches. The length of the CDR3 is 15 residues. The CDR3 reads CASRVTSGGSYEQYF. The CDR3 DNA is TGTGCCAGCAGGGTTACTAGCGGAGGCTCCTACGAGCAGTACTTC.

The chain joins TRBV18 to TRBJ2-4; the match to TRBD1 covers 7 bases. The CDR3 is made up of 17 amino acids. CDR1 is KGHSH, CDR2 LQKENI, per germline. J was trimmed by 3 bases and V by 2 bases; bases with no gene match: 10. The CDR3 DNA follows: TGTGCCAGCTCACCAGTCACTGCGACAGGGCTCAAAAACATTCAGTACTTC. This gives the protein CASSPVTATGLKNIQYF.

The rearrangement links TRBV11-3 to TRBJ2-1; TRBD1 is a possible D gene (5 bases). Looked up from germline, CDR1 is SGHNT and CDR2 is YENEEA. The V and J ends lost 2 bases and 7 bases respectively, with 6 bases between them. This CDR3 spans 12 amino acids. The DNA for the CDR3 is TGTGCCAGCAGCTTATACAGGAATGAGCAGTTCTTC. This gives the protein CASSLYRNEQFF.

The chain links TRBV28 to TRBJ1-6; possible D gene TRBD1, 5 bases. Germline V gene data show CDR1 as MDHEN and CDR2 as SYDVKM. The CDR3 covers 18 residues. The V end was cut by 10 bases, the J end by 0 bases, with 22 bases between. The CDR3: CATSRRVGGSSYNSPLHF. CDR3 nucleotide sequence: TGTGCCACCAGCCGTCGGGTGGGGGGGAGCTCCTATAATTCACCCCTCCACTTT.

This rearrangement joins TRBV10-3 to TRBJ2-3; 9 nucleotides line up with TRBD2. The CDR3 length is 16 residues. Looked up from germline, CDR1 is ENHRY and CDR2 is SYGVKD. The junction had 8 bases not matched to a gene; V was cut back by 7 bases and J by 0 bases. In DNA, the CDR3 is TGTGCCATCATCCCAGGAACTAGCGGGAGCACAGATACGCAGTATTTT. Its protein product is CAIIPGTSGSTDTQYF.

The chain has TRBV24-1 and TRBJ2-5; D might be TRBD2 (5 bases). Trimming took off 3 bases at V and 7 bases at J, with 14 bases between the two ends. Germline V lookup: CDR1 KGHDR, CDR2 SFDVKD. The CDR3 runs 14 residues. The CDR3 reads CATSDKTNGGTQYF. The DNA of the CDR3 is TGTGCCACCAGTGATAAGACGAACGGAGGGACCCAGTACTTC.

V usage is TRBV20-1 and J usage is TRBJ2-7; TRBD2 agrees at 7 bases. The CDR3 totals 11 residues. The V gene end was trimmed by 6 bases and the J gene end by 6 bases; junction bases not matched to a gene: 5. The germline gives CDR1 DFQATT, CDR2 SNEGSKA (reference sequence). The CDR3 region has the DNA TGCAGTGCGCCGACTAGCACCGAGCAGTACTTC. This sequence encodes CSAPTSTEQYF.

This chain joins TRBV18 and TRBJ2-3; D perhaps matches TRBD2 (6 bases). Germline assignment: CDR1 KGHSH and CDR2 LQKENI. CDR3 length: 14 amino acids. With 8 bases removed from V and 1 base from J, the gap between germline ends came to 13 bases. In DNA, the CDR3 is TGTGCCAGCCCACGGGAGCAAGGCACAGATACGCAGTATTTT. It is translated as CASPREQGTDTQYF.

The chain couples TRBV7-2 to TRBJ1-1; 7 bases align to TRBD1. Germline values: CDR1 SGHTA, CDR2 FQGNSA. V trimming: 1 base; J trimming: 2 bases; junction bases outside the gene matches: 4. The CDR3 is made up of 15 amino acids. CDR3 protein: CASSLVGTANTEAFF. The CDR3, as DNA: TGTGCCAGCAGCTTAGTGGGGACAGCAAACACTGAAGCTTTCTTT.

CDR3 nucleotide sequence: TGTGCCAGCAGCAAAGTTCCGAAAGCTAGGACACAGCAAGAGACCCAGTACTTC. It codes for CASSKVPKARTQQETQYF. This chain links TRBV21-1 with TRBJ2-5; the table's D call of TRBD1 was not tested on the DNA. TRBV21-1 is termed a pseudogene. CDR3 length: 18 amino acids.

V and J are TRBV7-2 and TRBJ2-1; 9 bases agree with TRBD2. CDR1 SGHTA and CDR2 FQGNSA come from the germline V gene. The CDR3 spans 19 residues. J gave up 0 bases and V 4 bases, and 13 bases lay outside the gene matches. This CDR3 is CASSSYLTSGPSSYNEQFF. CDR3 in DNA: TGTGCCAGCAGCTCTTATCTTACTAGCGGGCCTAGCTCCTACAATGAGCAGTTCTTC.

The chain joins TRBV27 to TRBJ2-7; TRBD1 matches at 10 bases. Germline trimming cut 6 bases from V and 6 bases from J; bases unmatched to any gene: 5. Germline values: CDR1 MNHEY, CDR2 SMNVEV (reference sequence). This CDR3 has 13 residues. The CDR3 region is CASRSGTGVEQYF. CDR3 in DNA: TGTGCCAGCAGATCCGGGACAGGGGTCGAGCAGTACTTC.

The V and J genes are TRBV13 and TRBJ2-1; 7 bases align to TRBD1. The CDR3 runs 17 residues. Germline V gene data show CDR1 as PRHDT and CDR2 as FYEKMQ (reference sequence). V shed 5 bases and J 7 bases; nucleotides not matched to a gene: 17. The DNA for the CDR3 is TGTGCCAGCAGCACATCCCGGGACAGTCCCTCCTTTAATGAGCAGTTCTTC. This codes for CASSTSRDSPSFNEQFF.

The chain combines TRBV20-1 with TRBJ1-6; D is undetermined. V was pared by 4 bases and J by 6 bases, with 10 bases between. This CDR3 has 13 amino acids. CDR1 is DFQATT and CDR2 is SNEGSKA in the germline V gene (reference sequence). Here the CDR3 DNA reads TGCAGTGCTAATGACTACTTTAATTCACCCCTCCACTTT. This sequence encodes CSANDYFNSPLHF.

The CDR3 spells CASSPRVGLAGYNEQFF. CDR3 bases: TGTGCCAGCAGCCCCCGAGTAGGACTAGCGGGGTACAATGAGCAGTTCTTC. The genes are TRBV7-2 and TRBJ2-1; 12 bases map to TRBD2. Germline CDR1 is SGHTA and CDR2 is FQGNSA. V trimming: 5 bases; J trimming: 4 bases; junction bases outside the gene matches: 9. This CDR3 is 17 amino acids long.

The rearrangement joins TRBV7-3 to TRBJ2-2, with TRBD1 matching 9 bases. Germline V gene lookup returns CDR1 SGHTA and CDR2 FQGTGA. This CDR3 has 16 residues. Trimming cost V 2 bases and J 2 bases; bases outside gene matches: 3. DNA for the CDR3: TGTGCCAGCAGCTTATCTACAGGGGGCAACACCGGGGAGCTGTTTTTT. Translating it yields CASSLSTGGNTGELFF.

This clone was observed a single time. The J gene is TRBJ2-1, the V gene TRBV24-1; TRBD1 matches 7 bases. The length of the CDR3 is 14 residues. CDR1 and CDR2 (germline): KGHDR, SFDVKD. V dropped 8 bases and J dropped 4; count of bases not matched to a gene: 7. The CDR3 is CATNPGTDYNEQFF. CDR3 coding DNA: TGTGCCACCAACCCCGGGACAGATTACAATGAGCAGTTCTTC.

The V and J genes are TRBV5-1 and TRBJ2-1; possibly TRBD2 for D (6 bases). CDR3 length: 11 residues. CDR1 is SGHRS, CDR2 YFSETQ, per germline. V shed 6 bases and J shed 15 bases, with 16 bases lying between them. The CDR3 coding sequence is TGCGCCAGCACCCTCGGAGGGCTCTCGTTCTTC. Amino acids: CASTLGGLSFF.

The chain couples TRBV5-1 to TRBJ1-2; D is perhaps TRBD1 (6 bases). The CDR3 length is 15 residues. Germline V lookup: CDR1 SGHRS, CDR2 YFSETQ. The V gene lost 3 bases and the J gene lost 8 bases, with 20 bases spanning the gap. The CDR3 reads CASSSGQTGMEGYTF. CDR3 bases: TGCGCCAGCAGCTCGGGACAAACAGGGATGGAGGGCTACACCTTC. The full variable domain, completed using reference TRBV5-1 and TRBJ1-2, is KAGVTQTPRYLIKTRGQQVTLSCSPISGHRSVSWYQQTPGQGLQFLFEYFSETQRNKGNFPGRFSGRQFSNSRSEMNVSTLELGDSALYLCASSSGQTGMEGYTFGSGTRLTVV.

The V and J genes are TRBV3-1 (or the pseudogene TRBV3-2) and TRBJ1-1, with 7 bases matching TRBD1. Trimming at V came to 2 bases and at J to 1 base, leaving 1 base not matched to a gene. The CDR3 consists of 14 residues. Germline assignment: CDR1 LGHDT and CDR2 YNNKEL (reference sequence). CDR3 sequence reads: CASSQWDRNTEAFF. CDR3 DNA sequence: TGTGCCAGCAGCCAATGGGACAGGAACACTGAAGCTTTCTTT.

V is TRBV5-1 and J is TRBJ1-4, with 7 bases that match TRBD1. Germline-derived CDR1 and CDR2 are SGHRS and YFSETQ. The CDR3 extends over 15 amino acids. J gave up 3 bases and V 4 bases, and 6 bases lay outside the gene matches. CDR3 bases: TGCGCCAGCAGCCACGAGGGGGCAGCTAATGAAAAACTGTTTTTT. Its protein product is CASSHEGAANEKLFF.